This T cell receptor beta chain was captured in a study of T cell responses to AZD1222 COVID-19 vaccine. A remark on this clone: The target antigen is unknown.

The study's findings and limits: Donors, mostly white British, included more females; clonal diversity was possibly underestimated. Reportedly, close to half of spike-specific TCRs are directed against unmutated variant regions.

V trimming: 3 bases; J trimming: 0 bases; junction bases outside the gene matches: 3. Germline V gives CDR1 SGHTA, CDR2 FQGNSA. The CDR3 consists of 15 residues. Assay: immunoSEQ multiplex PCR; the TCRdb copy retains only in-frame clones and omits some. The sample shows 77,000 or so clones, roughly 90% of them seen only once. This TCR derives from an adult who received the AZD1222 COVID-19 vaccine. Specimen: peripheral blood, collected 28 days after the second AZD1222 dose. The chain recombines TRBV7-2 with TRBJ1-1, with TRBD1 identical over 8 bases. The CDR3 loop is CASSFGQGLNTEAFF. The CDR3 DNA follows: TGTGCCAGCAGCTTTGGACAGGGATTGAACACTGAAGCTTTCTTT.